This TCR beta chain was sequenced during a study of cytomegalovirus exposure and HLA in healthy donors. CDR1 is MDHEN, CDR2 SYDVKM, per germline. CDR3 size: 16 residues. Germline trimming cut 11 bases from V and 4 bases from J; bases unmatched to any gene: 15. PCR used 60 Vbeta primers and 13 Jbeta primers. Using immunoSEQ multiplex PCR, the repertoire was profiled, and TCRdb retains in-frame clones only, with some absent. The repertoire holds fewer than 200,000 clones, with 55% to 70% as singletons. This clone appeared a few times. The sequencing input was PBMCs. The chain employs TRBV28 and TRBJ2-7; 12 bases match TRBD1. This clonotype originated in a woman in her forties in good health and CMV-seropositive. The CDR3 loop reads CASEFGAGQGAYEQYF. CDR3 in DNA: TGTGCCTCGGAGTTTGGGGCGGGACAGGGGGCATACGAGCAGTACTTC.